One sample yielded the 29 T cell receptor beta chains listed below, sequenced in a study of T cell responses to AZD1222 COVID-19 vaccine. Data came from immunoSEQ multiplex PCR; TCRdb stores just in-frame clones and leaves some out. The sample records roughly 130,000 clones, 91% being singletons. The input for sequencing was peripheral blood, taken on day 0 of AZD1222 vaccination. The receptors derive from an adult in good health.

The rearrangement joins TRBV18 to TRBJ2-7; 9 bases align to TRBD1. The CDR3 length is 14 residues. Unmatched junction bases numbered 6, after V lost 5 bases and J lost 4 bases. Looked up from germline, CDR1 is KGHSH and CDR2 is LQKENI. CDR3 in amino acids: CASSSSGQGYEQYF. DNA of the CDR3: TGTGCCAGCTCATCGTCGGGACAGGGTTACGAGCAGTACTTC.

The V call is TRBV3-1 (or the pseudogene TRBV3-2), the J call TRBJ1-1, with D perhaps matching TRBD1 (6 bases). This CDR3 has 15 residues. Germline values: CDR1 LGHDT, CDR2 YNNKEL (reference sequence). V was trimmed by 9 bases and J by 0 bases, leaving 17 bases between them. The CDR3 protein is CASGQMSRMNTEAFF. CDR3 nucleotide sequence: TGTGCCAGTGGACAGATGAGTAGGATGAACACTGAAGCTTTCTTT.

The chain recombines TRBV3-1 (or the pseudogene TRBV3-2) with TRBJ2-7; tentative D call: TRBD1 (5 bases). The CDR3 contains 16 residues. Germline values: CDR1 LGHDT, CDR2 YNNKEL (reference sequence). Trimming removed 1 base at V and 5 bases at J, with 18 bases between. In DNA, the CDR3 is TGTGCCAGCAGCCAAGTTCCGGTGGGGCCCCTCAACGAGCAGTACTTC. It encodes CASSQVPVGPLNEQYF.

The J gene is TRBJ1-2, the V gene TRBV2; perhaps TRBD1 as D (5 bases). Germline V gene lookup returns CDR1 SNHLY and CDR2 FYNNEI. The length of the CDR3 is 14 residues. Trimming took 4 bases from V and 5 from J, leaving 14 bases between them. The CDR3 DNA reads TGTGCCAGCAGTGTCACCCAGGGTCCGTATGGCTACACCTTC. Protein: CASSVTQGPYGYTF.

The CDR3 DNA is TGCACCAGCAGCCAAGAACAGGTCGGGGAGCTGTTTTTT. It specifies CTSSQEQVGELFF. The chain links TRBV1 to TRBJ2-2; no check of the table's D call, TRBD1, against the DNA was made. TRBV1 is an annotated pseudogene. The CDR3 runs to 13 residues.

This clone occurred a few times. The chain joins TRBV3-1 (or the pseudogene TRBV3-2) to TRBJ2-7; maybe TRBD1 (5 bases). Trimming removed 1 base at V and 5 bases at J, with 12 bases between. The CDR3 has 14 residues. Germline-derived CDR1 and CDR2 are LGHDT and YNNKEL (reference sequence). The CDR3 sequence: CASSQAQGIHEQYF. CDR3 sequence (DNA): TGTGCCAGCAGCCAAGCCCAGGGTATCCACGAGCAGTACTTC.

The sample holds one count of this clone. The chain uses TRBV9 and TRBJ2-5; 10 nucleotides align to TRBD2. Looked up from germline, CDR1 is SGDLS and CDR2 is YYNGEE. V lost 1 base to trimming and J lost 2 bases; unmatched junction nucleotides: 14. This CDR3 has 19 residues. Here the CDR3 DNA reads TGTGCCAGCAGCGTACCACGACTAGCGGGCCGCCCTTTACAAGAGACCCAGTACTTC. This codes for CASSVPRLAGRPLQETQYF.

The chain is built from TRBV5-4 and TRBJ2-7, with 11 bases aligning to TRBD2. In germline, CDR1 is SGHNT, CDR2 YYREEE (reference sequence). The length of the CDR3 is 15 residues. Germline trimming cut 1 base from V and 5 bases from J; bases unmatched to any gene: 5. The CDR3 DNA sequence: TGTGCCAGCAGCTTGACTAGCGGGAGAGGCCACGAGCAGTACTTC. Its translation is CASSLTSGRGHEQYF.

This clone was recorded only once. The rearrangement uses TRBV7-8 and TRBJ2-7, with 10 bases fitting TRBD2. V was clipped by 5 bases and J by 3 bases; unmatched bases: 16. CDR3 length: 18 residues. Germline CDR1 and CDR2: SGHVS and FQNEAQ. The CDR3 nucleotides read TGTGCCAGCAGCCAGCGGCGATTAGCGGGAGGTTTCAGCTACGAGCAGTACTTC. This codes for CASSQRRLAGGFSYEQYF.

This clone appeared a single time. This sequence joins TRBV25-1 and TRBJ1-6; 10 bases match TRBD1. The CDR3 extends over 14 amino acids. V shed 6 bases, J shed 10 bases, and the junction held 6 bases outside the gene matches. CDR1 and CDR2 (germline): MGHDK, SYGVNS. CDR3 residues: CASRGQGTHSPLHF. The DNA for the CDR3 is TGTGCCAGCAGGGGACAGGGGACCCACTCACCCCTCCACTTT.

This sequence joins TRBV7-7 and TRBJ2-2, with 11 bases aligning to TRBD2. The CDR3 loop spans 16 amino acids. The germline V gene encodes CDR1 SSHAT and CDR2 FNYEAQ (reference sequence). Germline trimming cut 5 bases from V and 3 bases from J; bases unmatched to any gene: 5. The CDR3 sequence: CASSPQLAGDTGELFF. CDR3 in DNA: TGTGCCAGCAGCCCTCAACTAGCGGGAGACACCGGGGAGCTGTTTTTT. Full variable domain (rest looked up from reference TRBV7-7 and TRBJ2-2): GAGVSQSPRYKVTKRGQDVTLRCDPISSHATLYWYQQALGQGPEFLTYFNYEAQPDKSGLPSDRFSAERPEGSISTLTIQRTEQRDSAMYRCASSPQLAGDTGELFFGEGSRLTVL.

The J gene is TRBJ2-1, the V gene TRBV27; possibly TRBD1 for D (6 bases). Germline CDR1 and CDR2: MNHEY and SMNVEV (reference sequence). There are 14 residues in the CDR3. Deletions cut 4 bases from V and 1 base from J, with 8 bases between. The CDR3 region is CASSSQGSYNEQFF. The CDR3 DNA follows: TGTGCCAGCAGTTCACAGGGTTCCTACAATGAGCAGTTCTTC.

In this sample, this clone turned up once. The CDR3 is CASSRDRSMNTEAFF. The CDR3 DNA reads TGTGCCAGCAGTCGGGACCGATCAATGAACACTGAAGCTTTCTTT. The genes are TRBV27 and TRBJ1-1, with a possible D match to TRBD1 (5 bases). Germline V CDR1 and CDR2: MNHEY, SMNVEV (reference sequence). Trimming pared 5 bases from V and 0 bases from J, leaving 13 bases between. The CDR3 runs to 15 residues.

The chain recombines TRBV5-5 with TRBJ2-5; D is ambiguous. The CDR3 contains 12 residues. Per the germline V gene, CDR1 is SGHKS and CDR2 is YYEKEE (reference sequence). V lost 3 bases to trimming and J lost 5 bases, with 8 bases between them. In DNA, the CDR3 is TGTGCCAGCAGCTCGGGCTGGGAGACCCAGTACTTC. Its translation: CASSSGWETQYF.

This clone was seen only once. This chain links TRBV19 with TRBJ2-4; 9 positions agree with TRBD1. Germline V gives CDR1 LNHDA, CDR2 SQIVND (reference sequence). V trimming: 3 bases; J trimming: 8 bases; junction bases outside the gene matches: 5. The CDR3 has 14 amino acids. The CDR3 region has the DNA TGTGCCAGTAGTATTGGGACAGGGTTAGACATTCAGTACTTC. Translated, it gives CASSIGTGLDIQYF.

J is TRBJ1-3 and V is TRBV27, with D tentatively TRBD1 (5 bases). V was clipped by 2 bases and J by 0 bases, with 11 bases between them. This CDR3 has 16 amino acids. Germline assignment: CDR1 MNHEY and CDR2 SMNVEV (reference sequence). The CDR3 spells CASSLGGGDSGNTIYF. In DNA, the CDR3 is TGTGCCAGCAGTTTAGGGGGAGGAGACTCTGGAAACACCATATATTTT.

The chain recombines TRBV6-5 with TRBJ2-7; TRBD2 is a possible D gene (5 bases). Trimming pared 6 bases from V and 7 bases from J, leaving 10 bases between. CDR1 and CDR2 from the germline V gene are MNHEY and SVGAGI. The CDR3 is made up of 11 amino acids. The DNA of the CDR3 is TGTGCCAGCAGACTAGGTGAGGAGCAGTACTTC. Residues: CASRLGEEQYF.

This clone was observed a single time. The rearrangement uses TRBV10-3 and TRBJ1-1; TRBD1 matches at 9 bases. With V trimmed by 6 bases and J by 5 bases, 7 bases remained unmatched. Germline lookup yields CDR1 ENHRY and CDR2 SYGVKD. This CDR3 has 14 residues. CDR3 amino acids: CAIRPQGAWTEAFF. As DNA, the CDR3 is TGTGCCATCAGGCCACAGGGGGCATGGACTGAAGCTTTCTTT.

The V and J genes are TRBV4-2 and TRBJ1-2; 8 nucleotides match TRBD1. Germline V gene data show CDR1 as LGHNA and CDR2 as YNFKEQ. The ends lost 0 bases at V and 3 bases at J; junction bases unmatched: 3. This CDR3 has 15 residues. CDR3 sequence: CASSQERGQDYGYTF. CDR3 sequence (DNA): TGTGCCAGCAGCCAAGAAAGGGGACAGGACTATGGCTACACCTTC.

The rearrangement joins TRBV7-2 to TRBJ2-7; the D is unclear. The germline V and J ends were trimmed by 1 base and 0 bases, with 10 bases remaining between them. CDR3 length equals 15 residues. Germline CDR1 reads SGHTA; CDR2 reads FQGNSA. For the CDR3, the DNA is TGTGCCAGCAGCTTAGGGAGCGATAGCTCCTACGAGCAGTACTTC. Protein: CASSLGSDSSYEQYF.

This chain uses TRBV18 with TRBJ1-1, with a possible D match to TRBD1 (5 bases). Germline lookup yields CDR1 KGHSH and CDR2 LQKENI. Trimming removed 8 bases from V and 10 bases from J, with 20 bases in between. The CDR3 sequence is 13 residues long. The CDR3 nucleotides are TGTGCCAGCACCTTCGACAGCTCTCGAGGAGCTTTCTTT. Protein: CASTFDSSRGAFF.

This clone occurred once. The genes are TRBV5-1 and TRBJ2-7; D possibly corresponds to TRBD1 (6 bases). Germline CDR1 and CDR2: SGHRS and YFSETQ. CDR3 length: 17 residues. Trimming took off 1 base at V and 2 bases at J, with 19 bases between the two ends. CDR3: CASSLPPTGLGAYEQYF. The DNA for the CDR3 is TGCGCCAGCAGCTTGCCGCCAACAGGGCTAGGCGCCTACGAGCAGTACTTC.

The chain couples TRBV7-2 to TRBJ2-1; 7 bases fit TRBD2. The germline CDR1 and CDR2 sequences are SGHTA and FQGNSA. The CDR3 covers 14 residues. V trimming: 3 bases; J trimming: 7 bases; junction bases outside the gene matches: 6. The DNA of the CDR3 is TGTGCCAGCAGCTTCGATCGGGGGGTGAATGAGCAGTTCTTC. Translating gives CASSFDRGVNEQFF.

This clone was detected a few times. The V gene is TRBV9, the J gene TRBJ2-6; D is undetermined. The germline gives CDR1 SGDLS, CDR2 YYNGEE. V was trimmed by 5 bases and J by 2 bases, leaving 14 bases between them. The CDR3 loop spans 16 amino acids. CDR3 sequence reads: CASSSTARTGANVLTF. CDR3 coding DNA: TGTGCCAGCAGTTCAACAGCCCGTACTGGGGCCAACGTCCTGACTTTC.

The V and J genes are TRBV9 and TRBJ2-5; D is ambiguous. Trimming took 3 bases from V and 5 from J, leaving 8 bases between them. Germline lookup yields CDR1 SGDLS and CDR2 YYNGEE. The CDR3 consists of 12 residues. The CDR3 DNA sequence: TGTGCCAGCAGCGCCCCATTGGAGACCCAGTACTTC. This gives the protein CASSAPLETQYF.

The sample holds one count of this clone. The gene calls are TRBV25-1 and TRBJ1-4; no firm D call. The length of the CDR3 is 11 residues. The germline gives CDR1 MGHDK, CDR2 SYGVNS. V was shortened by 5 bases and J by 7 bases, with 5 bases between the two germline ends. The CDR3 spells CASSPSEKLFF. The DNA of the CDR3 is TGTGCCAGCAGTCCCTCTGAAAAACTGTTTTTT.

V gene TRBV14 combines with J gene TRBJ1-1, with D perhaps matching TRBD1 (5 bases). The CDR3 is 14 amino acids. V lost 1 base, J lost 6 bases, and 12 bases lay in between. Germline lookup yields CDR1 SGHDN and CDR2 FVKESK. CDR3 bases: TGTGCCAGCAGCCAAGGGGACGCTTGGGCTGAAGCTTTCTTT. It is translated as CASSQGDAWAEAFF.

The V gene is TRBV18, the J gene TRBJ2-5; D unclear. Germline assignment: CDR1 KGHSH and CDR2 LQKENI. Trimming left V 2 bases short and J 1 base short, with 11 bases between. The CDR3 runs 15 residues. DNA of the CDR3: TGTGCCAGCTCACCATTAATTCACAGCCAAGAGACCCAGTACTTC. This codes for CASSPLIHSQETQYF.

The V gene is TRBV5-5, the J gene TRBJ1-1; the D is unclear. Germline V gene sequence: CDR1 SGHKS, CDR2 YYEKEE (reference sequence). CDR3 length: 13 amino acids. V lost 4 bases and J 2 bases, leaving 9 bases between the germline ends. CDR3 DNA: TGTGCCAGCAGCATACAGAGCAACACTGAAGCTTTCTTT. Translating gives CASSIQSNTEAFF. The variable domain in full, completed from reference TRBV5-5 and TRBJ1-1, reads DAGVTQSPTHLIKTRGQQVTLRCSPISGHKSVSWYQQVLGQGPQFIFQYYEKEERGRGNFPDRFSARQFPNYSSELNVNALLLGDSALYLCASSIQSNTEAFFGQGTRLTVV.